The present TCR beta chain was sequenced within a study of blood T cell repertoires in COVID-19. About the research overall: Some COVID-19 samples were acute and others convalescent; all came from the United States, Italy and Spain. The cDNA or gDNA used as material had been derived from T cells, B-cell-depleted T cells, or PBMCs.

CDR3 length equals 18 residues. CDR1 SGHAT and CDR2 FQNNGV come from the germline V gene. V lost 5 bases to trimming and J lost 4 bases; unmatched junction nucleotides: 14. Sequencing used immunoSEQ multiplex PCR; TCRdb keeps in-frame clones, though not all of them. The data show roughly 150,000 clones, approximately 81% seen once. One Seattle source followed patients from active infection through their disease course. Sample: peripheral blood. This clonotype was obtained from a woman aged 45 to 65 with COVID-19, enrolled during active disease. V usage is TRBV11-2 and J usage is TRBJ2-2, with TRBD1 identical over 9 bases. In DNA form, the CDR3 reads TGTGCCAGCAGCCCGATACGTCAGGGACAGGGAGTCACCGGGGAGCTGTTTTTT. Its protein is CASSPIRQGQGVTGELFF.